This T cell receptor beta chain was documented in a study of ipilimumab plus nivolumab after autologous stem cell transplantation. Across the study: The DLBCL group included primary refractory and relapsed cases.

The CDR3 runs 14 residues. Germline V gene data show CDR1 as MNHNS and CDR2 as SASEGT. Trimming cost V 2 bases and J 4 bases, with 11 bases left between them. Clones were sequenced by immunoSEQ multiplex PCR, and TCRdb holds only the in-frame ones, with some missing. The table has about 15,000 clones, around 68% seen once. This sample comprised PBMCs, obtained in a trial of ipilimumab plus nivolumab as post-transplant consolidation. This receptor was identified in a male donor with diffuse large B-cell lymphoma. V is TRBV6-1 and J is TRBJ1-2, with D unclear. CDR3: CASSEYGSTYGYTF. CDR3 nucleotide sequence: TGTGCCAGCAGTGAATACGGGAGTACCTATGGCTACACCTTC.